Presented here are 30 T cell receptor beta chains from one specimen sequenced in a study of blood T cell repertoires in COVID-19. The assay was immunoSEQ multiplex PCR, and TCRdb's table has in-frame clones only and misses some. The sample lists about 330,000 clones; about 90% were seen once. The specimen sequenced was peripheral blood. These receptors all stem from a man between 18 and 29 years old who had recovered from COVID-19.

The CDR3 spells CASSPGLAGEQYF. The DNA of the CDR3 is TGTGCCAGCAGTCCGGGACTAGCGGGCGAGCAGTACTTC. The chain recombines TRBV6-2 or TRBV6-3 with TRBJ2-7; 12 nucleotides line up with TRBD2. Per germline, CDR1 MNHEY and CDR2 SVGEGT. There are 13 residues in the CDR3. V shed 5 bases and J 6 bases; nucleotides not matched to a gene: 2.

The rearrangement uses TRBV3-1 (or the pseudogene TRBV3-2) and TRBJ2-1; no definite D call. Germline V gene lookup returns CDR1 LGHDT and CDR2 YNNKEL (reference sequence). The CDR3 spans 12 residues. Trimming took 1 base from V and 9 from J, leaving 7 bases between them. The CDR3 DNA follows: TGTGCCAGCAGCCAAGTCGGGTCTGAGCAGTTCTTC. Its protein is CASSQVGSEQFF.

This clone was seen more than once but under ten times. This same CDR3 is encoded by further DNA sequences in the sample. V gene TRBV6-2 or TRBV6-3 combines with J gene TRBJ1-2; 7 nucleotides agree with TRBD1. J gave up 7 bases and V 4 bases, and 3 bases lay outside the gene matches. CDR3 length equals 12 residues. CDR1 and CDR2 (germline): MNHEY, SVGEGT. The CDR3 DNA follows: TGTGCCAGCAGTTCGGCAGGGGGTGGCTACACCTTC. Its translation is CASSSAGGGYTF.

The chain links TRBV27 to TRBJ1-5, with D uncertain. The V end lost 8 bases, the J end lost 0 bases, and 14 bases lay between the germline ends. The CDR3 is 15 amino acids. CDR1 is MNHEY and CDR2 is SMNVEV in the germline V gene (reference sequence). The chain's CDR3 is CASDPEQASNQPQHF. For the CDR3, the DNA is TGTGCCAGCGATCCCGAGCAGGCTAGCAATCAGCCCCAGCATTTT.

The chain uses TRBV11-3 and TRBJ2-7; 8 bases are shared with TRBD1. V shed 5 bases, J shed 2 bases, and the junction held 5 bases outside the gene matches. This CDR3 has 14 amino acids. Per germline, CDR1 SGHNT and CDR2 YENEEA. CDR3: CASSPGQGTYEQYF. Here the CDR3 DNA reads TGTGCCAGCAGCCCAGGACAGGGAACCTACGAGCAGTACTTC.

The rearrangement uses TRBV5-4 and TRBJ2-3; a possible D gene is TRBD1 (6 bases). From germline, CDR1 is SGHNT and CDR2 YYREEE (reference sequence). V was shortened by 5 bases and J by 4 bases, with 14 bases between the two germline ends. The CDR3 has 14 amino acids. CDR3 coding DNA: TGTGCCAGCAGACAACAGGGTTCTCCAGATACGCAGTATTTT. It is translated as CASRQQGSPDTQYF.

This clone was detected a few times. J is TRBJ2-1 and V is TRBV4-1, with 8 bases identical to TRBD2. The ends lost 5 bases at V and 9 bases at J; junction bases unmatched: 6. CDR1 MGHRA and CDR2 YSYEKL come from the germline V gene. The CDR3 extends over 13 amino acids. The CDR3 bases are TGCGCCAGCAGCGGGGCGGGGGGTTCTGAGCAGTTCTTC. Protein: CASSGAGGSEQFF.

The rearrangement joins TRBV4-1 to TRBJ2-1; D not resolved. The CDR3 is 12 amino acids. The germline CDR1 and CDR2 sequences are MGHRA and YSYEKL. Trimming took off 1 base at V and 8 bases at J, with 6 bases between the two ends. This chain's CDR3 is CASSQGGHEQFF. CDR3 sequence (DNA): TGCGCCAGCAGCCAAGGTGGCCATGAGCAGTTCTTC.

This chain connects TRBV11-3 to TRBJ2-7; TRBD1 matches at 8 bases. Germline assignment: CDR1 SGHNT and CDR2 YENEEA. The junction had 5 bases not matched to a gene; V was cut back by 1 base and J by 6 bases. This CDR3 has 14 residues. This CDR3 reads CASSLGGQEVEQYF. CDR3 nucleotides: TGTGCCAGCAGCTTAGGGGGACAGGAGGTCGAGCAGTACTTC.

This chain uses TRBV3-1 (or the pseudogene TRBV3-2) with TRBJ2-5; the match to TRBD2 covers 11 bases. The germline V gene has CDR1 LGHDT and CDR2 YNNKEL (reference sequence). J lost 5 bases, V lost 3 bases, and 2 bases had no gene match. This CDR3 is 14 amino acids long. CDR3 bases: TGTGCCAGCAGCCAGTTAGCGGGAGGGGAGACCCAGTACTTC. It encodes CASSQLAGGETQYF.

The chain employs TRBV5-1 and TRBJ2-7; tentative D call: TRBD1 (5 bases). Germline loops: CDR1 SGHRS, CDR2 YFSETQ. V lost 1 base and J 5 bases, leaving 7 bases between the germline ends. The CDR3 extends over 12 amino acids. The CDR3 DNA reads as TGCGCCAGCAGCTTGAGCAGGGACGAGCAGTACTTC. As protein: CASSLSRDEQYF.

V and J are TRBV12-3 or TRBV12-4 and TRBJ1-4; weak D call: TRBD1 (5 bases). Trimming took off 9 bases at V and 3 bases at J, with 11 bases between the two ends. CDR3 length: 13 residues. In DNA, the CDR3 is TGTGCCAGTCAAGGGGATGCTAATGAAAAACTGTTTTTT. Encoded protein: CASQGDANEKLFF.

This clone appeared once. The chain has TRBV7-2 and TRBJ2-5; TRBD1 matches 10 bases. V was pared by 1 base and J by 5 bases, with 1 base of the junction left unmatched. This CDR3 has 14 residues. Germline V gene lookup returns CDR1 SGHTA and CDR2 FQGNSA. The CDR3 region is CASSLGGQGETQYF. CDR3 nucleotides: TGTGCCAGCAGCTTAGGGGGACAGGGGGAGACCCAGTACTTC.

The rearrangement links TRBV19 to TRBJ2-1; the D gene is possibly TRBD2 (5 bases). The CDR3 sequence is 12 residues long. Per germline, CDR1 LNHDA and CDR2 SQIVND (reference sequence). The ends were cut back, 4 bases at V and 10 bases at J, with 11 bases in the middle. The CDR3 DNA is TGTGCCAGTAGTAATCTAGCATTGGAGCAGTTCTTC. It encodes CASSNLALEQFF.

The chain carries TRBV5-1 and TRBJ2-1; 11 bases line up with TRBD2. Germline V lookup: CDR1 SGHRS, CDR2 YFSETQ. The CDR3 covers 15 residues. J was trimmed by 3 bases and V by 2 bases; bases with no gene match: 1. The CDR3 region is CASSFTSGSYNEQFF. DNA for the CDR3: TGCGCCAGCAGCTTCACTAGCGGGAGCTACAATGAGCAGTTCTTC.

The chain employs TRBV24-1 and TRBJ1-1; D is possibly TRBD1 (5 bases). CDR1 is KGHDR, CDR2 SFDVKD, per germline. With 6 bases removed from V and 12 bases from J, the gap between germline ends came to 19 bases. The CDR3 runs to 13 residues. Here the CDR3 reads CATSILGTSATFF. CDR3 DNA sequence: TGTGCCACCAGTATCCTGGGGACTTCAGCAACTTTCTTT.

J is TRBJ2-2 and V is TRBV5-1; 8 positions match TRBD2. The junction had 8 bases not matched to a gene; V was cut back by 0 bases and J by 4 bases. CDR1 is SGHRS, CDR2 YFSETQ, per germline. The CDR3 has 17 amino acids. The CDR3 protein is CASSLGGGRQVTGELFF. CDR3 DNA sequence: TGCGCCAGCAGCTTGGGCGGCGGGAGGCAGGTCACCGGGGAGCTGTTTTTT.

The chain couples TRBV5-3 to TRBJ2-2; D not certain. TRBV5-3 is designated an ORF whose function remains uncertain. Deletions cut 2 bases from V and 6 bases from J, with 11 bases between. The CDR3 is 14 residues long. The CDR3 reads CARSFTVPSGELFF. CDR3 DNA sequence: TGTGCCAGAAGCTTCACGGTTCCCTCCGGGGAGCTGTTTTTT.

V gene TRBV6-6 combines with J gene TRBJ1-2; D gene uncertain. The V and J ends lost 2 bases and 8 bases respectively, with 6 bases between them. Germline V lookup: CDR1 MNHNY, CDR2 SVGAGI (reference sequence). This CDR3 contains 11 residues. The CDR3 here is CASSYQEGYTF. The DNA for the CDR3 is TGTGCCAGCAGTTACCAGGAAGGCTACACCTTC.

This clone was recorded once. The V call is TRBV23-1, the J call TRBJ1-5, with D maybe TRBD1 (6 bases). Being an ORF, TRBV23-1 has a function that is uncertain. This CDR3 is 16 amino acids long. Trimming stripped 4 bases from V and 4 bases from J, with 17 bases between. The CDR3 reads CASSRPQGSANQPQHF. In DNA, the CDR3 is TGCGCCAGCAGTCGACCACAGGGAAGTGCGAATCAGCCCCAGCATTTT.

V usage is TRBV19 and J usage is TRBJ1-1; a weak D match, TRBD1 (5 bases). CDR1 is LNHDA, CDR2 SQIVND, per germline (reference sequence). V was trimmed by 6 bases and J by 10 bases, leaving 15 bases between them. CDR3 length: 12 amino acids. The CDR3 spells CASSRQSKGAFF. In DNA form, the CDR3 reads TGTGCCAGTAGCCGACAGTCTAAGGGAGCTTTCTTT.

This chain joins TRBV20-1 and TRBJ1-2; 7 bases map to TRBD1. This CDR3 spans 14 amino acids. V shed 3 bases and J 2 bases; nucleotides not matched to a gene: 6. Per the germline V gene, CDR1 is DFQATT and CDR2 is SNEGSKA (reference sequence). This CDR3 is CSASHTDRNYGYTF. The CDR3 DNA follows: TGCAGTGCTAGTCATACGGACAGGAACTATGGCTACACCTTC.

On this clone itself: Compared with germline, one end of the junction differs, possibly owing to a read error. The V gene is TRBV5-1, the J gene TRBJ1-1, with 8 bases matching TRBD1. Germline V gene sequence: CDR1 SGHRS, CDR2 YFSETQ. The CDR3 runs to 14 residues. CDR3 DNA: TGCGCCAGCAGATTGGGACAGGAGAACACTGAAGCTTTCTTT. It yields the protein CASRLGQENTEAFF.

On this clone itself: Other DNA variants within this sample encode the same CDR3. The chain couples TRBV18 to TRBJ1-1; D remains ambiguous. This CDR3 spans 13 amino acids. CDR1 is KGHSH, CDR2 LQKENI, per germline. The germline V and J ends were trimmed by 4 bases and 0 bases, with 6 bases remaining between them. CDR3 sequence: CASSLGVNTEAFF. In DNA form, the CDR3 reads TGTGCCAGCTCACTCGGGGTGAACACTGAAGCTTTCTTT. Full variable domain (outside the CDR3, taken from reference TRBV18 and TRBJ1-1): NAGVMQNPRHLVRRRGQEARLRCSPMKGHSHVYWYRQLPEEGLKFMVYLQKENIIDESGMPKERFSAEFPKEGPSILRIQQVVRGDSAAYFCASSLGVNTEAFFGQGTRLTVV.

CDR3 sequence: CASSSVASPGELFF. The CDR3 DNA sequence: TGTGCCAGCAGCTCGGTAGCGTCACCGGGGGAGCTGTTTTTT. V usage is TRBV7-9 and J usage is TRBJ2-2; D is possibly TRBD2 (5 bases). CDR1 is SEHNR, CDR2 FQNEAQ, per germline (reference sequence). CDR3 length equals 14 residues. V lost 4 bases and J 8 bases, leaving 14 bases between the germline ends.

The V and J genes are TRBV4-1 and TRBJ1-5; D unclear. The germline V gene has CDR1 MGHRA and CDR2 YSYEKL. Trimming cost V 0 bases and J 1 base, with 7 bases left between them. This CDR3 has 15 amino acids. CDR3 sequence: CASSQETNSNQPQHF. The CDR3 DNA sequence: TGCGCCAGCAGCCAAGAAACAAACAGCAATCAGCCCCAGCATTTT.

The V call is TRBV29-1, the J call TRBJ1-2; the match to TRBD1 covers 7 bases. Germline values: CDR1 SQVTM, CDR2 ANQGSEA. The CDR3 is made up of 12 amino acids. The junction had 5 bases not matched to a gene; V was cut back by 7 bases and J by 3 bases. CDR3 sequence (DNA): TGCAGCGCCGCGGGACAGCACTATGGCTACACCTTC. Translation gives CSAAGQHYGYTF.

This rearrangement joins TRBV11-2 to TRBJ1-1; no definite D call. Germline loops: CDR1 SGHAT, CDR2 FQNNGV. V was trimmed by 1 base and J by 0 bases, leaving 9 bases between them. This CDR3 region has 15 residues. In DNA form, the CDR3 reads TGTGCCAGCAGCTTAGTTCAGGCCATGAACACTGAAGCTTTCTTT. Translation: CASSLVQAMNTEAFF.

This chain links TRBV30 with TRBJ1-2, with D uncertain. Trimming cost V 5 bases and J 2 bases, with 18 bases left between them. Germline values: CDR1 GTSNPN, CDR2 SVGIG (reference sequence). The CDR3 totals 15 residues. This CDR3 reads CAWHQLEGENYGYTF. The CDR3 bases are TGTGCCTGGCACCAACTTGAGGGCGAAAACTATGGCTACACCTTC.

This sequence joins TRBV4-1 and TRBJ2-7; D gene ambiguous. The CDR3 spans 14 residues. Germline V gives CDR1 MGHRA, CDR2 YSYEKL. The V end was cut by 1 base, the J end by 3 bases, with 10 bases between. CDR3 region: CASSQVTGDYEQYF. CDR3 nucleotide sequence: TGCGCCAGCAGCCAAGTTACGGGTGACTACGAGCAGTACTTC.